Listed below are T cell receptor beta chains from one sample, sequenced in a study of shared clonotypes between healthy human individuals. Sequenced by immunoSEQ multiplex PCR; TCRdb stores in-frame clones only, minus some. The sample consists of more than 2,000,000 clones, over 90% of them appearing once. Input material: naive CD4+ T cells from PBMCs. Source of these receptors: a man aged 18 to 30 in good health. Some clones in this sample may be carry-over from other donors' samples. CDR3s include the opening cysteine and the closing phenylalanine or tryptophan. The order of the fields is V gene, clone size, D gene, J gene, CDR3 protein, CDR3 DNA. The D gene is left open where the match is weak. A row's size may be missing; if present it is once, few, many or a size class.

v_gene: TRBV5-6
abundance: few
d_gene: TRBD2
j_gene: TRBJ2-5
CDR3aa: CASSDAGGRASETQYF
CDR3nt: TGTGCCAGCAGCGACGCGGGCGGGAGGGCCTCGGAGACCCAGTACTTC

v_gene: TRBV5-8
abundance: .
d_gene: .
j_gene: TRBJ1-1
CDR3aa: CASSLMGMNTEAFF
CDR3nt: TGTGCCAGCAGCTTGATGGGAATGAACACTGAAGCTTTCTTT

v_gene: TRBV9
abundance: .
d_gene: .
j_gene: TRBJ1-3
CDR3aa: CASSDKREGGGNTIYF
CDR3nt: TGTGCCAGCAGCGATAAGCGGGAAGGTGGGGGAAACACCATATATTTT

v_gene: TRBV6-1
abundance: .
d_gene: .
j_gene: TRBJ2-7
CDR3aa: CASSSNRDGSYEQYF
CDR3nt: TGTGCCAGCAGCAGTAACCGGGACGGCTCCTACGAGCAGTACTTC

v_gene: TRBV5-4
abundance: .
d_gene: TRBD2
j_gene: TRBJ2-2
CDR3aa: CASTRGGLNTGELFF
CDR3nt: TGTGCCAGCACGCGCGGGGGACTGAACACCGGGGAGCTGTTTTTT

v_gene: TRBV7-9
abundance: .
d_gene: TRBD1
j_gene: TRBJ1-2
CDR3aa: CASSVTGQEVGYTF
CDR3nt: TGTGCCAGCAGCGTAACCGGACAGGAGGTTGGCTACACCTTC

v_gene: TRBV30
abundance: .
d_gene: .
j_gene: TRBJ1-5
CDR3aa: CAWSTGPNQPQHF
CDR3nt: TGTGCCTGGAGTACCGGGCCCAATCAGCCCCAGCATTTT

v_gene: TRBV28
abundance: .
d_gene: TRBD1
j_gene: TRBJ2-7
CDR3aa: CASSTTGGRYEQYF
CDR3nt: TGTGCCAGCAGTACCACAGGGGGTAGGTACGAGCAGTACTTC

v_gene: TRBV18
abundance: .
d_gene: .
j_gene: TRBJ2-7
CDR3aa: CASSLGSYEQYF
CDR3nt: TGTGCCAGCTCACTGGGGTCCTACGAGCAGTACTTC

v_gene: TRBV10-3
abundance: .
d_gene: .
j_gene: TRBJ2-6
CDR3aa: CAASGANVLTF
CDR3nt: TGTGCCGCCTCTGGGGCCAACGTCCTGACTTTC

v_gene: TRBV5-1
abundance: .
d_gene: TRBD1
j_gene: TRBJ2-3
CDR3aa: CASSLGERQGADTQYF
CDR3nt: TGCGCCAGCAGCTTGGGCGAAAGACAGGGGGCAGATACGCAGTATTTT

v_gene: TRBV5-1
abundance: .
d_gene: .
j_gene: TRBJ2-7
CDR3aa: CASKTSGQAYEQYF
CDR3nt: TGCGCCAGCAAAACTTCGGGACAAGCCTACGAGCAGTACTTC

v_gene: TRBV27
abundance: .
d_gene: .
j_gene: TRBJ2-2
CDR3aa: CASSLAGTTGELFF
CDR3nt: TGTGCCAGCAGTTTAGCGGGAACGACCGGGGAGCTGTTTTTT

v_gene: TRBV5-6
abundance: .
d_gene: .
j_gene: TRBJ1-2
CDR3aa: CASSLRVYYGYTF
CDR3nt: TGTGCCAGCAGCCTCAGGGTCTACTATGGCTACACCTTC

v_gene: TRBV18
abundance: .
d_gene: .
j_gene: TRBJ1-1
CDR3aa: CASSPLSGTEAFF
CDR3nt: TGTGCCAGCTCTCCCTTGTCGGGCACTGAAGCTTTCTTT

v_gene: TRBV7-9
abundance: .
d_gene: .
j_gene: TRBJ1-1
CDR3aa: CASGRGRGETEAFF
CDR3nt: TGTGCCAGCGGACGGGGCCGGGGTGAAACTGAAGCTTTCTTT

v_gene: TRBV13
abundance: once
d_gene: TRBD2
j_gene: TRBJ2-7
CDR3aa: CASSLKIAGFYEQYF
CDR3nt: TGTGCCAGCAGCTTAAAAATAGCGGGATTCTACGAGCAGTACTTC

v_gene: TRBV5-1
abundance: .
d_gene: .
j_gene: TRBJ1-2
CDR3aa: CASSFSGIYGYTF
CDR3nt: TGCGCCAGCAGCTTCTCCGGGATCTATGGCTACACCTTC

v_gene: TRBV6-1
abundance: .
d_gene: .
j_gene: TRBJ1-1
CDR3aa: CASSDLNTEAFF
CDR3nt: TGTGCCAGCAGTGACCTGAACACTGAAGCTTTCTTT

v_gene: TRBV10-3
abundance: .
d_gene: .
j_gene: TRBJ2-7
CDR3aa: CAISEDNVYEQYF
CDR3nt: TGTGCCATCAGTGAGGACAACGTCTACGAGCAGTACTTC

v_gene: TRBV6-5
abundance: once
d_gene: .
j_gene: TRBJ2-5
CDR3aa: CASSYYLGTQYF
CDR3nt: TGTGCCAGCAGTTATTACCTTGGGACCCAGTACTTC

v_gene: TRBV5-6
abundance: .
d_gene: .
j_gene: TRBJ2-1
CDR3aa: CASSFRTPYNEQFF
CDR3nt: TGTGCCAGCAGCTTCCGTACTCCCTACAATGAGCAGTTCTTC

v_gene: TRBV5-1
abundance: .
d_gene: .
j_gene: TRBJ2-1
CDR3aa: CASSLAGSVREQFF
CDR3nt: TGCGCCAGCAGCTTGGCGGGATCGGTGCGGGAGCAGTTCTTC

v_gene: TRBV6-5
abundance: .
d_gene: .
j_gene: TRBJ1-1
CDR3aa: CASSYSNLRGNTEAFF
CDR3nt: TGTGCCAGCAGTTACTCGAACCTCCGAGGGAACACTGAAGCTTTCTTT

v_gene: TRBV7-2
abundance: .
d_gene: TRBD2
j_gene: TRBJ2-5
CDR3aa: CASSLAAGVETQYF
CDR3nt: TGTGCCAGCAGCTTGGCGGCGGGAGTGGAGACCCAGTACTTC

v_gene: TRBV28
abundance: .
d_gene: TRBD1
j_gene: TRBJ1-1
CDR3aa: CASSSFTGGNPEAFF
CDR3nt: TGTGCCAGCAGTTCGTTTACAGGGGGCAATCCTGAAGCTTTCTTT

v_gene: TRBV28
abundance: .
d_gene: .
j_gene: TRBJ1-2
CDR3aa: CASSGGDYGYTF
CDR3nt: TGTGCCAGCTCGGGGGGCGACTATGGCTACACCTTC

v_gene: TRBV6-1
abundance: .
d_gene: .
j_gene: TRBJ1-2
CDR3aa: CASSVGKENGYTF
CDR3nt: TGTGCCAGCAGCGTTGGGAAGGAGAATGGCTACACCTTC

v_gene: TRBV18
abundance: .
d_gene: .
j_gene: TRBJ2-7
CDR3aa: CASSPDGTGIGYEQYF
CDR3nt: TGTGCCAGCTCACCGGATGGTACAGGGATCGGCTACGAGCAGTACTTC

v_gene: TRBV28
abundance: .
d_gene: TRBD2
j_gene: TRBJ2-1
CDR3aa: CASSFSLTSGLDNEQFF
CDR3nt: TGTGCCAGCAGTTTCTCTCTCACTAGCGGGTTAGACAATGAGCAGTTCTTC

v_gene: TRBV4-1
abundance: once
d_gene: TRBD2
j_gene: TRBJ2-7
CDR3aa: CASSQDGTSGASEQYF
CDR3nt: TGCGCCAGCAGCCAAGATGGGACTAGCGGGGCATCCGAGCAGTACTTC

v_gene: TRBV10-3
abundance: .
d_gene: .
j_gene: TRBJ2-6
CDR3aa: CAIKDGANVLTF
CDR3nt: TGTGCCATCAAAGATGGGGCCAACGTCCTGACTTTC

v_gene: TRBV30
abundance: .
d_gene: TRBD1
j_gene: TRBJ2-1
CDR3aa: CAWSQLDRDPYNEQFF
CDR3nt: TGTGCCTGGAGTCAATTGGACAGGGACCCGTACAATGAGCAGTTCTTC

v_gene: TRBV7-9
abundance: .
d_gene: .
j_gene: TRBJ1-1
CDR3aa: CASSLEGSTEAFF
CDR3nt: TGTGCCAGCAGCTTAGAGGGAAGCACTGAAGCTTTCTTT

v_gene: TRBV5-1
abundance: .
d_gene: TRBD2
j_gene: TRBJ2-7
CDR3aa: CASSLKTSGSSHEQYF
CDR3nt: TGCGCCAGCAGCTTAAAGACTAGCGGGAGTTCCCACGAGCAGTACTTC

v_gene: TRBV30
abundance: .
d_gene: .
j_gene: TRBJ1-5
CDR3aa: CAWSVPGGTQPQHF
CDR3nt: TGTGCCTGGAGTGTACCGGGGGGAACCCAGCCCCAGCATTTT

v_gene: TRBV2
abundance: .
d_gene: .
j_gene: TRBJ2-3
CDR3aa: CASLRDNTDTQYF
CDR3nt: TGTGCCAGCCTGAGGGACAACACAGATACGCAGTATTTT

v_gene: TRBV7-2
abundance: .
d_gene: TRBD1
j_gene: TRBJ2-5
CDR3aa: CASSRQGLEETQYF
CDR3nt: TGTGCCAGCAGTAGACAGGGGTTAGAAGAGACCCAGTACTTC

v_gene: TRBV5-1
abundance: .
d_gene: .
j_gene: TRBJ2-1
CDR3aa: CASSFPAAHINNEQFF
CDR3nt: TGCGCCAGCAGCTTTCCGGCGGCCCACATAAACAATGAGCAGTTCTTC

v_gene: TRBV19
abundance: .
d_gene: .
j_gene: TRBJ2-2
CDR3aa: CASSTRVLLTGELFF
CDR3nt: TGTGCCAGTAGTACGAGGGTACTGCTTACCGGGGAGCTGTTTTTT

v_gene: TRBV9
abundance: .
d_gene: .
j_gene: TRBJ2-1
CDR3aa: CASSVSHEEQFF
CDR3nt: TGTGCCAGCAGCGTATCCCATGAGGAGCAGTTCTTC

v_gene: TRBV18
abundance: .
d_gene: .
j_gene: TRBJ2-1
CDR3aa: CASSPLRGAYNEQFF
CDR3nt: TGTGCCAGCTCACCGCTAAGGGGTGCCTACAATGAGCAGTTCTTC

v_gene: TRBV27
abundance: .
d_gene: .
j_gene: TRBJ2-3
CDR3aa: CASSLMGASTQYF
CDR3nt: TGTGCCAGCAGTTTAATGGGGGCCAGTACGCAGTATTTT

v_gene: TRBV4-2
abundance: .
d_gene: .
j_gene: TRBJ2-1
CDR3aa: CASSQSDRVENEQFF
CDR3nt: TGTGCCAGCAGCCAGTCGGACAGAGTTGAAAATGAGCAGTTCTTC

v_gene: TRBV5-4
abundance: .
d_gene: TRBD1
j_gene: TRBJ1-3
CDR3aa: CASTQGVTGNTIYF
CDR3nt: TGTGCCAGCACCCAGGGGGTGACTGGAAACACCATATATTTT

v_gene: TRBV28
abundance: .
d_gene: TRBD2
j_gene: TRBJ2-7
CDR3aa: CASRLSGIEWDGGSYEQYF
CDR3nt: TGTGCCAGCAGGCTTAGCGGGATAGAGTGGGACGGGGGGTCCTACGAGCAGTACTTC

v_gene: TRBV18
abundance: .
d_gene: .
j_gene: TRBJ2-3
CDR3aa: CASSSSSTDTQYF
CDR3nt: TGTGCCAGCTCATCGTCTAGCACAGATACGCAGTATTTT

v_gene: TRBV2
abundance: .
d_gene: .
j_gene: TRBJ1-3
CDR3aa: CASRTGLTAGNTIYF
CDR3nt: TGTGCCAGCAGGACAGGACTTACGGCTGGAAACACCATATATTTT

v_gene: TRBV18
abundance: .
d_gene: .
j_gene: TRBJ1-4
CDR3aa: CASSPDRYNEKLFF
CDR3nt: TGTGCCAGCTCACCAGACAGGTATAATGAAAAACTGTTTTTT

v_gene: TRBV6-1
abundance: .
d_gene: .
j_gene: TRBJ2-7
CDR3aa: CASSGRDNYEQYF
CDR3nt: TGTGCCAGCAGTGGGCGGGATAACTACGAGCAGTACTTC

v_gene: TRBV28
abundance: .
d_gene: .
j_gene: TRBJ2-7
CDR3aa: CASSLPGGVEQYF
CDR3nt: TGTGCCAGCAGTTTACCGGGTGGGGTCGAGCAGTACTTC